This T cell receptor (beta chain) was captured in a study of blood T cell repertoires in COVID-19. Study information: PBMCs, B-cell-depleted T cells, or T cells provided the cDNA or gDNA that made up the material.

Here immunoSEQ multiplex PCR was the method, and the copy in TCRdb shows in-frame clones only, minus some. The sample has about 300,000 clones; approximately 87% are singletons. This CDR3 comprises 14 residues. Trimming at V came to 3 bases and at J to 3 bases, leaving 6 bases not matched to a gene. The V gene's germline CDR1 is SQVTM and CDR2 ANQGSEA. Sequencing was performed on peripheral blood. The rearrangement joins TRBV29-1 to TRBJ2-7; 9 positions agree with TRBD2. The TCR was taken from a woman in her thirties or forties who had recovered from COVID-19. CDR3 residues: CSVETSGLNYEQYF. The CDR3 nucleotides are TGCAGCGTTGAGACTAGCGGACTGAACTACGAGCAGTACTTC.